The 3 T cell receptor beta chains reported below all come from one sample, sequenced in a study of CD8 T cells in ankylosing spondylitis. MiXCR, applied by TCRdb to the 5' RACE reads, yields one record per CDR3 protein. The sample includes 150,000 to 200,000 distinct CDR3 sequences, approximately 10% of them seen just once. Sequencing input: blood, either unsorted or a sorted T cell fraction (not recorded which). These receptors were taken from a male donor with ankylosing spondylitis or in good health (not recorded which).

Ten or more counts support this clonotype. This sequence joins TRBV5-5 and TRBJ1-2; D call uncertain. V gave up 0 bases and J gave up 2 bases, with 8 bases separating them. This CDR3 comprises 14 residues. Germline values: CDR1 SGHKS, CDR2 YYEKEE (reference sequence). The CDR3 DNA is TGTGCCAGCAGCTTGGCCTCAGCGAACTATGGCTACACCTTC. It codes for CASSLASANYGYTF.

This clonotype appeared many times. CDR3 in amino acids: CASSMRVSGGTLLNNEQFF. CDR3 DNA sequence: TGTGCCAGCAGCATGCGGGTTAGCGGGGGGACTTTACTCAACAATGAGCAGTTCTTC. The chain couples TRBV7-8 to TRBJ2-1, with 10 bases matching TRBD2. Looked up from germline, CDR1 is SGHVS and CDR2 is FQNEAQ. The CDR3 contains 19 residues. Trimming at V came to 5 bases and at J to 5 bases, leaving 18 bases not matched to a gene.

This clonotype was detected only once. The V call is TRBV7-2, the J call TRBJ1-1, with TRBD1 identical over 8 bases. J gave up 5 bases and V 0 bases, and 11 bases lay outside the gene matches. CDR1 SGHTA and CDR2 FQGNSA come from the germline V gene. CDR3 length: 17 residues. CDR3 residues: CASSLAGQGARRTEAFF. DNA for the CDR3: TGTGCCAGCAGCTTAGCGGGTCAGGGGGCGCGGCGGACTGAAGCTTTCTTT.